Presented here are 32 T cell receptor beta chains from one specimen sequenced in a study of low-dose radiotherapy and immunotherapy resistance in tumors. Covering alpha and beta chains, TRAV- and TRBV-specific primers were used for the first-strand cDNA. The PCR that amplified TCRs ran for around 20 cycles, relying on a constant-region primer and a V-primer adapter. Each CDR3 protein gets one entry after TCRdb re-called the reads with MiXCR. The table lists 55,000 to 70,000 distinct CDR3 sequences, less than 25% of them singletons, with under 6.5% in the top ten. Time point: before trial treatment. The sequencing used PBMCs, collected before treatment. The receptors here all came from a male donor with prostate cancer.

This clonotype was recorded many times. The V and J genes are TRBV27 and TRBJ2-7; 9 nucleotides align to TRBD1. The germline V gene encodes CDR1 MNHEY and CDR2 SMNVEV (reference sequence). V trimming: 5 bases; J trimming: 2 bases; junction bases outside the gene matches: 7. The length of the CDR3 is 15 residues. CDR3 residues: CASSPGQGRTYEQYF. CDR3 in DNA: TGTGCCAGCAGTCCAGGACAGGGGCGAACCTACGAGCAGTACTTC.

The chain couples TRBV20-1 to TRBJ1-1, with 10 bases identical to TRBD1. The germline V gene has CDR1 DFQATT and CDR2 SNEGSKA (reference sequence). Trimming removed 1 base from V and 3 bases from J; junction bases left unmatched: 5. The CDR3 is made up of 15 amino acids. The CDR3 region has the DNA TGCAGTGCTAGAGGGGGCGGGACAGGGGACACTGAAGCTTTCTTT. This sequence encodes CSARGGGTGDTEAFF.

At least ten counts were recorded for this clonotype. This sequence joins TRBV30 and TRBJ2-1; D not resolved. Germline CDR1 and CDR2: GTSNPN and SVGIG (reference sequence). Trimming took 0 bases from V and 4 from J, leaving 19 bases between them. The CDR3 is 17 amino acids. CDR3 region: CAWSVPVEDSRYNEQFF. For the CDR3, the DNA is TGTGCCTGGAGTGTACCAGTCGAGGATAGTCGGTACAATGAGCAGTTCTTC.

CDR3 nucleotides: TGTGCCAGCAGGAACGAGGGACTAGTTCTCAATGAGCAGTTCTTC. Protein sequence: CASRNEGLVLNEQFF. This sequence joins TRBV3-1 and TRBJ2-1, with 8 nucleotides matching TRBD2. This CDR3 contains 15 residues. Trimming took 6 bases from V and 6 from J; bases not matched to a gene: 10. The germline V gene encodes CDR1 LGHDT and CDR2 YNNKEL (reference sequence).

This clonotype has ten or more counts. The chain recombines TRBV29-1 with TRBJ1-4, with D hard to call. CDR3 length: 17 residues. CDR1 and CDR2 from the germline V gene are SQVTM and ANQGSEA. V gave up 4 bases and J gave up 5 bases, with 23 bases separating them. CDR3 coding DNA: TGCAGCGTTGTTGGCGGGGAGGGAAGGAAGGGCAATGAAAAACTGTTTTTT. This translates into CSVVGGEGRKGNEKLFF.

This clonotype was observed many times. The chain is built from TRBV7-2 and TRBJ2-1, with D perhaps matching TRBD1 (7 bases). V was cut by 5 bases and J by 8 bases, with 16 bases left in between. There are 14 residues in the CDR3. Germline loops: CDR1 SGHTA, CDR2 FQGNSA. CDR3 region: CASSRRQGGDEQFF. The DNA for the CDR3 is TGTGCCAGCAGCAGAAGACAGGGCGGGGATGAGCAGTTCTTC.

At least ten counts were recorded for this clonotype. The CDR3 sequence is CASSQETARAFF. In DNA form, the CDR3 reads TGTGCCAGCAGTCAGGAGACAGCGAGAGCTTTCTTT. The chain couples TRBV7-9 to TRBJ1-1, with a weak D call TRBD1 (5 bases). This CDR3 is built from 12 residues. The V gene lost 6 bases and the J gene lost 10 bases, with 15 bases spanning the gap. Germline CDR1 is SEHNR and CDR2 is FQNEAQ (reference sequence). The whole variable domain, remainder taken from reference TRBV7-9 and TRBJ1-1, is DTGVSQNPRHKITKRGQNVTFRCDPISEHNRLYWYRQTLGQGPEFLTYFQNEAQLEKSRLLSDRFSAERPKGSFSTLEIQRTEQGDSAMYLCASSQETARAFFGQGTRLTVV.

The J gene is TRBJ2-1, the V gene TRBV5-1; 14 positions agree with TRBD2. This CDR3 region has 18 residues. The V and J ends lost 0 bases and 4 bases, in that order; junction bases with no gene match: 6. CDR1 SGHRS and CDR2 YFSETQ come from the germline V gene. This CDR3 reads CASSLEGLAGGLYNEQFF. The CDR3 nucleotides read TGCGCCAGCAGCTTGGAAGGACTAGCGGGAGGTTTATACAATGAGCAGTTCTTC.

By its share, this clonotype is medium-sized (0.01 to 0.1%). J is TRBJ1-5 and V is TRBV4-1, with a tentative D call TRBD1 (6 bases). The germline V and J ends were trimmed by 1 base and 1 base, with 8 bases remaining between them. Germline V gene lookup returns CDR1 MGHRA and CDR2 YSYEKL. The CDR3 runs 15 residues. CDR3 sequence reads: CASSQAGASNQPQHF. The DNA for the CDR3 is TGCGCCAGCAGCCAAGCAGGGGCCAGCAATCAGCCCCAGCATTTT.

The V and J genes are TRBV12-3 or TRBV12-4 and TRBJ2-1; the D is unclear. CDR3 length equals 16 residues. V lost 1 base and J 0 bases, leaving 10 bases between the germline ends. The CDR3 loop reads CASSLVGGLSYNEQFF. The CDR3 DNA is TGTGCCAGCAGTTTAGTGGGCGGTCTCTCCTACAATGAGCAGTTCTTC.

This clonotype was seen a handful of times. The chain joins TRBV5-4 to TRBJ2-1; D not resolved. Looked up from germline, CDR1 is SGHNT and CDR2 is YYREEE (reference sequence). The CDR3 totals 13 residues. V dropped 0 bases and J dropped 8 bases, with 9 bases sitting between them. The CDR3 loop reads CASSLDSNDEQFF. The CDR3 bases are TGTGCCAGCAGCTTGGATAGTAACGATGAGCAGTTCTTC. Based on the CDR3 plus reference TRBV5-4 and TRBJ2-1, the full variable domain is ETGVTQSPTHLIKTRGQQVTLRCSSQSGHNTVSWYQQALGQGPQFIFQYYREEENGRGNFPPRFSGLQFPNYSSELNVNALELDDSALYLCASSLDSNDEQFFGPGTRLTVL.

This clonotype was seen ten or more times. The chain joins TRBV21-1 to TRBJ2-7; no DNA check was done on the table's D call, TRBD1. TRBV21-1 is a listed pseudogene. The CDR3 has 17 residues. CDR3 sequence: CASSKEVGQGETYEQYF. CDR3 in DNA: TGTGCCAGCAGCAAAGAGGTGGGGCAGGGGGAGACCTACGAGCAGTACTTC.

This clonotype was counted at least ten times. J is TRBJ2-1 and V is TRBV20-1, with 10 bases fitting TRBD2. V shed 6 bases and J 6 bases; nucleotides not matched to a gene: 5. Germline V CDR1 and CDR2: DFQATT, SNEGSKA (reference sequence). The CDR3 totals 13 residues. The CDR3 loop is CSAITSGINEQFF. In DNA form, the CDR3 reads TGCAGTGCAATTACTAGCGGGATCAATGAGCAGTTCTTC.

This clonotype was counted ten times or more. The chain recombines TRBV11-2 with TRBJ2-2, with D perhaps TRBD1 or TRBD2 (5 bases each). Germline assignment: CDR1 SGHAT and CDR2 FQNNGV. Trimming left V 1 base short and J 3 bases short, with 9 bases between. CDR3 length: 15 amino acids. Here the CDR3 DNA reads TGTGCCAGCAGCTTAGTCCAGGGAGACACCGGGGAGCTGTTTTTT. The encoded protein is CASSLVQGDTGELFF.

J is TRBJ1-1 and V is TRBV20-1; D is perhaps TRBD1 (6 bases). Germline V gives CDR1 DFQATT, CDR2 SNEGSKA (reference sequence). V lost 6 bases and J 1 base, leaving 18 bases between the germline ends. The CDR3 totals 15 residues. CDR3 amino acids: CSAPGEGGWNTEAFF. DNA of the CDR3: TGCAGTGCCCCAGGGGAGGGAGGTTGGAACACTGAAGCTTTCTTT.

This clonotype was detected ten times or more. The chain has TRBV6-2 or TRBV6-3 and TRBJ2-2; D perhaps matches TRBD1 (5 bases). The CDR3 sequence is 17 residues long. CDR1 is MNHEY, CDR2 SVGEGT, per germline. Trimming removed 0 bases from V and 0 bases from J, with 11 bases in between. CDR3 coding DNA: TGTGCCAGCAGTTACTCGTTCAGACAGTCGAACACCGGGGAGCTGTTTTTT. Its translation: CASSYSFRQSNTGELFF.

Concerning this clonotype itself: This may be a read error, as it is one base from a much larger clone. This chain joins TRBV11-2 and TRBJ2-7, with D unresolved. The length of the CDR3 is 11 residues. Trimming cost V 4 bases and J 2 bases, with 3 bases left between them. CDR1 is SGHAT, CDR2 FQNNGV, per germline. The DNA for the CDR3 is TGTGCCAGCAGCTCAGCCTACGAGCAGTACTTC. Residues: CASSSAYEQYF. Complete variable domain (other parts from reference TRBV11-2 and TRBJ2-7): EAGVAQSPRYKIIEKRQSVAFWCNPISGHATLYWYQQILGQGPKLLIQFQNNGVVDDSQLPKDRFSAERLKGVDSTLKIQPAKLEDSAVYLCASSSAYEQYFGPGTRLTVT.

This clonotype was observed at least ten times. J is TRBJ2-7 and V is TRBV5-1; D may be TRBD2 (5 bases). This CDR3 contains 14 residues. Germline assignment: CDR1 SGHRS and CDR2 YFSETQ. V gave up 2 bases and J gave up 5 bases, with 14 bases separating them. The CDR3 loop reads CASSFGMNLDEQYF. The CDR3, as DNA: TGCGCCAGCAGCTTCGGGATGAACCTGGACGAGCAGTACTTC.

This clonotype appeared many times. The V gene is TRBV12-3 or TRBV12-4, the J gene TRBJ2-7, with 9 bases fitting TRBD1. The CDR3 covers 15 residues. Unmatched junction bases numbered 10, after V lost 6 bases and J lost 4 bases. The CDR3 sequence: CASREGLGTGYEQYF. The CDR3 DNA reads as TGTGCCAGCAGGGAAGGCCTGGGGACAGGGTACGAGCAGTACTTC.

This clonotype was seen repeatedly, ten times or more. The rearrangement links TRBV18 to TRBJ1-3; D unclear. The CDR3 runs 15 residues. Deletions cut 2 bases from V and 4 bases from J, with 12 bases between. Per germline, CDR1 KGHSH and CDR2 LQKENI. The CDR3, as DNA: TGTGCCAGCTCACCATACCCGCGAGCGGGAAACACCATATATTTT. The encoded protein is CASSPYPRAGNTIYF.

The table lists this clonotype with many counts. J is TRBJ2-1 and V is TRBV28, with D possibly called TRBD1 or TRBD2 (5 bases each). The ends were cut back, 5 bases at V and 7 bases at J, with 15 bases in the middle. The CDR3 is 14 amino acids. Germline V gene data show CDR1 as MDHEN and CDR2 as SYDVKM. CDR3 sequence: CASSEGTTHNEQFF. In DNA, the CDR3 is TGTGCCAGCAGTGAAGGGACGACCCATAATGAGCAGTTCTTC.

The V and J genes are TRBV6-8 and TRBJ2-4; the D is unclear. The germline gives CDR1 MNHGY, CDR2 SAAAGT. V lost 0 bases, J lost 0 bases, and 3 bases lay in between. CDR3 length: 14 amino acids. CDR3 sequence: CASSYSLAKNIQYF. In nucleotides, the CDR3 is TGTGCCAGCAGTTACTCGCTAGCCAAAAACATTCAGTACTTC.

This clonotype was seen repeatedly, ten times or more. The CDR3 DNA reads as TGTGCCATAGCAGGGGAGACTGAAGCTTTCTTT. Translated, it gives CAIAGETEAFF. The chain employs TRBV10-3 and TRBJ1-1; maybe TRBD1 (6 bases). The germline V gene has CDR1 ENHRY and CDR2 SYGVKD. V lost 9 bases and J 5 bases, leaving 10 bases between the germline ends. The CDR3 consists of 11 residues.

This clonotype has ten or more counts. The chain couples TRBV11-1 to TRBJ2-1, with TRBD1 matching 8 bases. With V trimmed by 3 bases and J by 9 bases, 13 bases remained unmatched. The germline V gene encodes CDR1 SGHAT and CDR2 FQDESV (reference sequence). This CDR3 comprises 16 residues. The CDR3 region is CASSFSGTGPRGEQFF. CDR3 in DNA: TGTGCCAGCAGCTTTTCCGGGACAGGTCCGAGGGGTGAGCAGTTCTTC.

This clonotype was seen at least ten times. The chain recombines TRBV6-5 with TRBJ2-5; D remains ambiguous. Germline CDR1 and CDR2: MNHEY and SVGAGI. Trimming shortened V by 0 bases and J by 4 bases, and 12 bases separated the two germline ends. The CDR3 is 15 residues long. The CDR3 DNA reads TGTGCCAGCAGTTACTCGACTCTAGGGCCAGAGACCCAGTACTTC. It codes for CASSYSTLGPETQYF.

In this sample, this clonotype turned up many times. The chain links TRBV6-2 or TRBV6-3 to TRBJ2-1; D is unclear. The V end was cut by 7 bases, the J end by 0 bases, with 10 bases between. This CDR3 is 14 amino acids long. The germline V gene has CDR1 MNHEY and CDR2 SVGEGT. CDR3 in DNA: TGTGCCAGCAACTCGCGGAACTCCTACAATGAGCAGTTCTTC. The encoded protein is CASNSRNSYNEQFF.

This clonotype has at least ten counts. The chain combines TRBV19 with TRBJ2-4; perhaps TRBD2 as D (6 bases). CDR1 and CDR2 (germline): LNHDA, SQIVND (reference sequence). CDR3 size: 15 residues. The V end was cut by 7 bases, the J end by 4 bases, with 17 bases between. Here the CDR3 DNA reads TGTGCCAGTACCTCCCCCGGCAGCGGGAAAAACATTCAGTACTTC. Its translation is CASTSPGSGKNIQYF.

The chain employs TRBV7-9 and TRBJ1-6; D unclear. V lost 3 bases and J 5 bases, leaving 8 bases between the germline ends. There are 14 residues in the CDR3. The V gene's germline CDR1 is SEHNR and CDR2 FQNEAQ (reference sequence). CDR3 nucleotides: TGTGCCAGCAGCTTCGACATTAATAATTCACCCCTCCACTTT. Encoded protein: CASSFDINNSPLHF.

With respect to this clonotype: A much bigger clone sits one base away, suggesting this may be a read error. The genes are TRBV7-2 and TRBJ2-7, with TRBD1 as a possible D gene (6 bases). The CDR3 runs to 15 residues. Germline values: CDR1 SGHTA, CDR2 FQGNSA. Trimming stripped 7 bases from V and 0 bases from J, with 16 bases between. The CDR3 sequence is CASILVPGASYEQYF. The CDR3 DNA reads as TGTGCCAGCATCTTGGTTCCAGGGGCCTCCTACGAGCAGTACTTC.

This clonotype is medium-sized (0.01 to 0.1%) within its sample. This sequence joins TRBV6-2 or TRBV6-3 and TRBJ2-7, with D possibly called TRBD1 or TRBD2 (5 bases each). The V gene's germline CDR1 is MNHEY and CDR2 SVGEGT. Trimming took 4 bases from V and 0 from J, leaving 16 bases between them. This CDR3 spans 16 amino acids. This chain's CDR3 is CASSSRGHVSSYEQYF. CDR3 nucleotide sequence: TGTGCCAGCAGTTCACGGGGCCACGTGAGCTCCTACGAGCAGTACTTC.

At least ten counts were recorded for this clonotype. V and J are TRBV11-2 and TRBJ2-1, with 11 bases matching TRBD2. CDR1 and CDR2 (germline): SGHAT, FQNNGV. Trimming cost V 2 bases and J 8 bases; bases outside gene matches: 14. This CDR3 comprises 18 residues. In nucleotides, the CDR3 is TGTGCCAGCAGCTTAAAACTAGCGGGAGTGGGGACTAACGATGAGCAGTTCTTC. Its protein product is CASSLKLAGVGTNDEQFF. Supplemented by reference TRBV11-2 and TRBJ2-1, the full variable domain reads EAGVAQSPRYKIIEKRQSVAFWCNPISGHATLYWYQQILGQGPKLLIQFQNNGVVDDSQLPKDRFSAERLKGVDSTLKIQPAKLEDSAVYLCASSLKLAGVGTNDEQFFGPGTRLTVL.

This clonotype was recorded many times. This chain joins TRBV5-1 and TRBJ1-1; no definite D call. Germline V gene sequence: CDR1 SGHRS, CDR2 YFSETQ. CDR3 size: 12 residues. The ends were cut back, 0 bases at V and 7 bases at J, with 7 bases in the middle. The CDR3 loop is CASSLGLSEAFF. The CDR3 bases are TGCGCCAGCAGCTTGGGCCTCAGTGAAGCTTTCTTT.